These 20 T cell receptor beta chains share one sample of origin, sequenced in a study of identical twins. TCRdb itself ran the 5' RACE reads through MiXCR, one entry per CDR3 protein. The sample consists of 240,000 or so distinct CDR3 sequences, 8% to 11% of them appearing once. The sequencing input was memory T cells sorted from blood. The receptor source for this set is a man aged 50-60 years in good health.

This sequence joins TRBV20-1 and TRBJ2-7; 10 bases map to TRBD2. The CDR3 is made up of 16 amino acids. CDR1 and CDR2 from the germline V gene are DFQATT and SNEGSKA (reference sequence). The V and J ends lost 3 bases and 2 bases, in that order; junction bases with no gene match: 10. The CDR3 DNA is TGCAGTGCTAGTGTTAGCGGGAGGCCCCGCACCTACGAGCAGTACTTC. It yields the protein CSASVSGRPRTYEQYF.

This clonotype was seen only a few times. The rearrangement uses TRBV5-1 and TRBJ2-4; either TRBD1 or TRBD2 may fit D (5 bases each). CDR1 is SGHRS and CDR2 is YFSETQ in the germline V gene. V lost 4 bases and J 1 base, leaving 9 bases between the germline ends. The CDR3 is 14 residues long. CDR3 in DNA: TGCGCCAGCAGCGTGGGGGAGGCCAAAAACATTCAGTACTTC. It yields the protein CASSVGEAKNIQYF.

This chain uses TRBV4-1 with TRBJ1-1; D unresolved. Germline assignment: CDR1 MGHRA and CDR2 YSYEKL. This CDR3 is 14 amino acids long. V was pared by 2 bases and J by 1 base, with 8 bases between. CDR3 sequence (DNA): TGCGCCAGCAGCCAACGTAATAGGAACACTGAAGCTTTCTTT. Protein sequence: CASSQRNRNTEAFF.

This clonotype was detected a few times. The genes are TRBV14 and TRBJ1-2; D gene unclear. V gave up 1 base and J gave up 8 bases, with 20 bases separating them. Germline CDR1 and CDR2: SGHDN and FVKESK. This CDR3 contains 16 residues. CDR3 sequence reads: CASSQVVTPFYGGYTF. For the CDR3, the DNA is TGTGCCAGCAGCCAAGTTGTAACTCCGTTCTATGGAGGCTACACCTTC.

About this clonotype: Without the conserved terminal phenylalanine or tryptophan, this CDR3 likely stems from a read error. This chain links TRBV11-3 with TRBJ2-5; D is unclear. Deletions cut 2 bases from V and 3 bases from J, with 7 bases between. The germline V gene encodes CDR1 SGHNT and CDR2 YENEEA. The CDR3 loop spans 13 amino acids. The CDR3 here is CASSLNSKETQYL. The CDR3 DNA reads TGTGCCAGCAGCTTAAACAGTAAAGAGACCCAGTACTTG.

This clonotype showed up many times. The chain employs TRBV24-1 and TRBJ2-1; D call uncertain. Germline V gives CDR1 KGHDR, CDR2 SFDVKD. The CDR3 consists of 13 residues. V shed 1 base and J shed 9 bases, with 9 bases lying between them. The CDR3 spells CATSDFQIGEQFF. CDR3 DNA sequence: TGTGCCACCAGTGATTTCCAGATCGGTGAGCAGTTCTTC.

As concerns this clonotype: Given a much more abundant clone one base away, this may be a read error. The V gene is TRBV6-1, the J gene TRBJ1-1, with a possible D match to TRBD1 (5 bases). This CDR3 is 14 amino acids long. The ends were cut back, 4 bases at V and 6 bases at J, with 15 bases in the middle. Germline lookup yields CDR1 MNHNS and CDR2 SASEGT. CDR3 amino acids: CASSVGEWGSEAFF. CDR3 bases: TGTGCCAGCAGTGTAGGGGAGTGGGGCTCTGAAGCTTTCTTT.

This clonotype was seen repeatedly, ten times or more. The J gene is TRBJ2-3, the V gene TRBV5-1; D remains ambiguous. V lost 4 bases and J lost 0, with 9 bases in between. Per germline, CDR1 SGHRS and CDR2 YFSETQ. The CDR3 spans 14 residues. The CDR3: CASSPRASTDTQYF. CDR3 DNA sequence: TGCGCCAGCAGCCCACGGGCCAGCACAGATACGCAGTATTTT.

The genes are TRBV28 and TRBJ2-1; D tentatively fits TRBD1 or TRBD2 (5 bases each). Germline CDR1 MDHEN, CDR2 SYDVKM. Trimming cost V 3 bases and J 4 bases, with 19 bases left between them. This CDR3 spans 17 amino acids. CDR3 amino acids: CASSLEPPGRVYNEQFF. The CDR3 DNA reads as TGTGCCAGCAGTTTGGAGCCCCCGGGACGGGTGTACAATGAGCAGTTCTTC.

In this sample, this clonotype turned up a few times. The V call is TRBV18, the J call TRBJ2-1; 11 bases fit TRBD2. The V gene end was trimmed by 2 bases and the J gene end by 5 bases; junction bases not matched to a gene: 2. Per the germline V gene, CDR1 is KGHSH and CDR2 is LQKENI. CDR3 length: 15 residues. Here the CDR3 DNA reads TGTGCCAGCTCACCAACTAGCGGGGGAAACAATGAGCAGTTCTTC. It yields the protein CASSPTSGGNNEQFF.

This clonotype was recorded many times. This chain uses TRBV10-3 with TRBJ1-4; no reliable D call. V dropped 3 bases and J dropped 0 bases, with 11 bases sitting between them. Germline assignment: CDR1 ENHRY and CDR2 SYGVKD. CDR3 length: 16 residues. Written as DNA, the CDR3 is TGTGCCATCAGTGAAGCGGGAACGGCAACTAATGAAAAACTGTTTTTT. As protein: CAISEAGTATNEKLFF.

The chain combines TRBV6-4 with TRBJ2-1, with 8 bases that match TRBD1. The V segment lost 2 bases and the J segment 1 base; nucleotides outside the gene matches: 10. The CDR3 sequence is 18 residues long. Germline V gene data show CDR1 as MRHNA and CDR2 as SNTAGT. The CDR3, as DNA: TGTGCCAGCAGTGACCCAACGACAGGGGCGAATTCCTACAATGAGCAGTTCTTC. It translates to CASSDPTTGANSYNEQFF.

This clonotype has ten or more counts. This rearrangement joins TRBV20-1 to TRBJ2-7, with TRBD1 matching 8 bases. CDR1 DFQATT and CDR2 SNEGSKA come from the germline V gene (reference sequence). The CDR3 consists of 15 residues. Trimming at V came to 3 bases and at J to 3 bases, leaving 10 bases not matched to a gene. CDR3 region: CSARGTGEWNYEQYF. The CDR3 DNA is TGCAGTGCTAGGGGGACAGGCGAATGGAACTACGAGCAGTACTTC.

Only a few counts were recorded for this clonotype. V is TRBV7-9 and J is TRBJ2-2; D not resolved. This CDR3 contains 15 residues. Trimming pared 5 bases from V and 7 bases from J, leaving 17 bases between. Germline V gene lookup returns CDR1 SEHNR and CDR2 FQNEAQ (reference sequence). CDR3 in amino acids: CASSPVGGKGGELFF. The CDR3 nucleotides read TGTGCCAGCAGCCCAGTGGGCGGCAAAGGCGGGGAGCTGTTTTTT.

The chain uses TRBV5-8 and TRBJ2-5; 7 bases are shared with TRBD2. This CDR3 region has 15 residues. V shed 7 bases, J shed 2 bases, and the junction held 11 bases outside the gene matches. Germline V lookup: CDR1 SGHTS, CDR2 YDEGEE. CDR3 nucleotides: TGTGCCAGCTCCCCCGGGCGGGGGATACAAGAGACCCAGTACTTC. It yields the protein CASSPGRGIQETQYF.

This clonotype came up a few times. The chain employs TRBV21-1 and TRBJ1-3; the table's TRBD1 call for D was not verified on the DNA. TRBV21-1 is recorded as a pseudogene. CDR3 length: 17 residues. The CDR3 sequence is CASSKPDSIARGNTIYF. The CDR3 region has the DNA TGTGCCAGCAGCAAACCGGACAGCATTGCTCGCGGAAACACCATATATTTT.

In its sample, this clonotype was seen many times. This rearrangement joins TRBV12-3 or TRBV12-4 to TRBJ1-1, with unresolved D. Trimming stripped 6 bases from V and 10 bases from J, with 21 bases between. The CDR3 consists of 14 residues. CDR3 DNA: TGTGCCAGCAGACCGAGGTCCGCGCAGTCAAGAGCTTTCTTT. Amino acids: CASRPRSAQSRAFF.

In this sample, this clonotype turned up many times. This chain joins TRBV6-2 or TRBV6-3 and TRBJ2-2; D remains unclear. Trimming stripped 0 bases from V and 3 bases from J, with 11 bases between. The CDR3 spans 16 residues. Germline-derived CDR1 and CDR2 are MNHEY and SVGEGT. The CDR3 DNA reads as TGTGCCAGCAGTTACTCGATGCGATTCTACACCGGGGAGCTGTTTTTT. Translated, it gives CASSYSMRFYTGELFF.

This clonotype was seen repeatedly, ten times or more. This chain joins TRBV6-5 and TRBJ2-1; maybe TRBD1 (6 bases). V was cut by 0 bases and J by 7 bases, with 13 bases left in between. The CDR3 totals 15 residues. Germline CDR1 MNHEY, CDR2 SVGAGI. The CDR3 protein is CASSYSLGDKNEQFF. The CDR3 DNA sequence: TGTGCCAGCAGTTACTCGTTGGGGGACAAAAATGAGCAGTTCTTC.

This clonotype has ten or more counts. The chain is built from TRBV19 and TRBJ2-1, with 7 positions matching TRBD2. The CDR3 has 15 residues. CDR1 and CDR2 (germline): LNHDA, SQIVND (reference sequence). Unmatched junction bases numbered 10, after V lost 8 bases and J lost 3 bases. CDR3 coding DNA: TGTGCCAGTCGGGACCGGGACTACCTCTACAATGAGCAGTTCTTC. It yields the protein CASRDRDYLYNEQFF.